This T cell receptor (beta chain) was captured in a study of CD8+ T cells in alopecia areata. Regarding the study as a whole: Persistence in scalp and blood during tofacitinib was observed for many expanded lesional clones.

CDR3 length: 17 amino acids. Germline lookup yields CDR1 MNHEY and CDR2 SMNVEV (reference sequence). Trimming took 3 bases from V and 6 from J, leaving 23 bases between them. Regarding this clone: Its antigen is currently unknown.

The sample's treatment: oral pan-JAK inhibitor, 5-10 mg twice daily. It was cDNA, reverse transcribed from extracted RNA, that served as the sequencing template. Assay: immunoSEQ multiplex PCR; the TCRdb copy retains only in-frame clones and omits some. The profile shows approximately 150,000 clones, approximately 90% of them singletons. The sequences come from CD8+ T cells sorted from blood, collected at week 4, from a patient treated with tofacitinib. This receptor was identified in a human donor with alopecia areata. V and J are TRBV27 and TRBJ1-2; D might be TRBD1 (5 bases). The CDR3 nucleotides are TGTGCCAGCAGTTTTCTGGGGCAGGCAGGACCGGTTCATGGCTACACCTTC. Translated, it gives CASSFLGQAGPVHGYTF.